This T cell receptor (beta chain) was captured by sequencing in a study of vaccination and CD4 T cells after COVID-19. General study results and limits: Only after vaccination were a median 86.3% of convalescents' reactive clones seen.

Regarding this clonotype: Its antigen is unidentified.

Noted treatment: roughly 10-day PBMC culture with coronavirus spike peptide pools or control peptides (ViraFEST assay). Before TCRs were sequenced, ViraFEST expanded antigen-specific T cells with peptide pools. Positive SARS-CoV-2 PCR tests in convalescent patients dated from March to December 2020, pre-Alpha, Beta and Delta. About 1.9 million PBMCs went into each well for culture with approximately 9.4 IU/ml IL-2 and 10 ug/ml peptide pools. Sequenced with the Oncomine TCR Beta short-read assay was DNA taken from cultured CD4+ T cells. TCRdb reprocessed the PCR reads with MiXCR, giving one entry per CDR3 protein. The data hold around 14,000 distinct CDR3 sequences, with roughly 50% observed a single time. The clonotype was recovered from a human donor who had recovered from COVID-19. The sequenced material came from CD4+ T cells from blood, cultured in vitro.

The CDR3 DNA sequence: TGCAGTGCTATCACACGGACGCCACACTATGGCTACACCTTC. Translating it yields CSAITRTPHYGYTF. The rearrangement joins TRBV20-1 to TRBJ1-2; D unclear. V lost 4 bases to trimming and J lost 3 bases, with 15 bases between them. The germline V gene encodes CDR1 DFQATT and CDR2 SNEGSKA (reference sequence). The CDR3 has 14 residues.